This T cell receptor beta chain was recovered during a study of beta chain features in type 1 diabetes. Sorted cells reached over 95% purity in every population. Trimming cost V 5 bases and J 1 base, with 12 bases left between them. The V gene's germline CDR1 is MGHDK and CDR2 SYGVNS. The CDR3 is 15 amino acids. This clone was counted between two and nine times. As every portion of the isolated RNA was reverse transcribed, the sequencing read expressed TCRB transcripts. The protocol was immunoSEQ multiplex PCR, while the TCRdb copy is restricted to in-frame clones and leaves out a portion. The table lists 680,000 or so clones, roughly a sixth of them singletons.

The sequenced sample consisted of naive CD4+ T cells from blood. This sequence joins TRBV25-1 and TRBJ2-1, with a possible D match to TRBD1 (6 bases). The sequence was obtained from a man younger than 35 in good health. CDR3 sequence (DNA): TGTGCCAGCAGTAGGGGGAAGTTGTCCTACAATGAGCAGTTCTTC. Amino acids: CASSRGKLSYNEQFF.